What follows is one T cell receptor (beta chain) and its context. Antigen: not known. These data belong to a study of naive and memory T cell subsets. Study observations and caveats: Over 90% of naive TCR sequences appeared only once after error correction, unlike memory subsets.

The beta constant-region primer was an equimolar mix of two oligonucleotides covering TRBC1 and TRBC2. Four rounds of PCR amplified the ligated cDNA using nested alpha and beta constant-region primers plus SP2. Each CDR3 protein gets one entry after TCRdb re-called the UMI-ligation and nested PCR reads with MiXCR. The sample has 95,000 to 150,000 distinct CDR3 sequences, roughly 36% seen once. After CD4 positive bead selection, the CD4-negative fraction gave CD8 T cells. Cells stained for CD3, CD4, CD8, CD45RA and CD27 were sorted into four subsets. CDR1 and CDR2 (germline): SQVTM, ANQGSEA. The V segment lost 5 bases and the J segment 0 bases; nucleotides outside the gene matches: 1. CDR3 length equals 12 residues.

The chain couples TRBV29-1 to TRBJ2-7; TRBD2 matches at 7 bases. Sequenced sample: central memory CD4+ T cells from blood. The TCR sequence derives from a human donor in good health. CDR3 region: CSVWEGSYEQYF. CDR3 in DNA: TGCAGCGTTTGGGAGGGCTCCTACGAGCAGTACTTC.